This is a list of T cell receptor beta chains from one sample in a study of blood T cell repertoires in COVID-19. Generated by immunoSEQ multiplex PCR, the TCRdb table keeps only in-frame clones and is missing some. This sample has about 95,000 clones, with roughly 79% found just once. Sequencing was performed on peripheral blood. These receptors all come from a man older than 75 with COVID-19, enrolled during active disease. The conserved cysteine and the conserved F or W are not part of the CDR3 here. The order of the fields is CDR3 length, clone size, V gene, J gene, CDR3 protein. The listing skips clone size in some rows; elsewhere it reads once, few, many or a size class.

cdr3_length: 14
clone_size: once
v_call: TRBV15
j_call: TRBJ2-6
cdr3_aa: ATSSRQGSGANVLT

cdr3_length: 15
clone_size: .
v_call: TRBV18
j_call: TRBJ2-1
cdr3_aa: ASSPLGQGFRMNEQF

cdr3_length: 13
clone_size: .
v_call: TRBV28
j_call: TRBJ2-7
cdr3_aa: ASSPSTGLSYEQY

cdr3_length: 17
clone_size: .
v_call: TRBV7-2
j_call: TRBJ2-3
cdr3_aa: ASSLEEQGASQCTDTQY

cdr3_length: 12
clone_size: .
v_call: TRBV21-1
j_call: TRBJ2-7
cdr3_aa: ASSKLGRGQKQY

cdr3_length: 14
clone_size: .
v_call: TRBV28
j_call: TRBJ2-1
cdr3_aa: ASSVTSGQRGNEQF

cdr3_length: 13
clone_size: few
v_call: TRBV2
j_call: TRBJ2-2
cdr3_aa: ASTVRALNTGELF

cdr3_length: 11
clone_size: .
v_call: TRBV9
j_call: TRBJ1-4
cdr3_aa: ASSGQGGEKLF

cdr3_length: 13
clone_size: .
v_call: TRBV19
j_call: TRBJ2-3
cdr3_aa: ASSVPGVVADTQY

cdr3_length: 14
clone_size: .
v_call: TRBV5-5
j_call: TRBJ1-1
cdr3_aa: ASSFGVGSVNTEAF

cdr3_length: 14
clone_size: .
v_call: TRBV23-1
j_call: TRBJ2-7
cdr3_aa: ASSHWNSGAQYEQY

cdr3_length: 14
clone_size: few
v_call: TRBV6-2/TRBV6-3
j_call: TRBJ1-5
cdr3_aa: ASSRQGMAFGQPQH

cdr3_length: 14
clone_size: .
v_call: TRBV5-1
j_call: TRBJ2-5
cdr3_aa: ASSFRLAGGQETQY

cdr3_length: 15
clone_size: few
v_call: TRBV7-2
j_call: TRBJ2-5
cdr3_aa: ASSLGYSGLKQETQY

cdr3_length: 11
clone_size: .
v_call: TRBV6-5
j_call: TRBJ1-5
cdr3_aa: ASRPGGGQPQH

cdr3_length: 11
clone_size: .
v_call: TRBV6-5
j_call: TRBJ2-7
cdr3_aa: ASSRDRAYEQY

cdr3_length: 11
clone_size: once
v_call: TRBV5-1
j_call: TRBJ1-1
cdr3_aa: ASSLADSREAF

cdr3_length: 10
clone_size: .
v_call: TRBV19
j_call: TRBJ1-2
cdr3_aa: ASSIDQRSYT

cdr3_length: 12
clone_size: .
v_call: TRBV27
j_call: TRBJ2-7
cdr3_aa: ATRGLAGAYEQY

cdr3_length: 12
clone_size: .
v_call: TRBV4-3
j_call: TRBJ2-1
cdr3_aa: ASSQEKEGVEQF

cdr3_length: 13
clone_size: .
v_call: TRBV6-5
j_call: TRBJ1-1
cdr3_aa: ASTRAGAMNTEAF

cdr3_length: 17
clone_size: .
v_call: TRBV9
j_call: TRBJ2-6
cdr3_aa: ASSVGSGGLGSGANVLT

cdr3_length: 11
clone_size: .
v_call: TRBV5-8
j_call: TRBJ2-2
cdr3_aa: ASSLTDTGELF

cdr3_length: 11
clone_size: once
v_call: TRBV6-2/TRBV6-3
j_call: TRBJ1-2
cdr3_aa: ASSWDRSHGYT

cdr3_length: 15
clone_size: .
v_call: TRBV2
j_call: TRBJ2-1
cdr3_aa: ASSPYGDRSSYNEQF

cdr3_length: 11
clone_size: .
v_call: TRBV29-1
j_call: TRBJ2-3
cdr3_aa: SADYGSRDTQY

cdr3_length: 12
clone_size: .
v_call: TRBV7-2
j_call: TRBJ1-6
cdr3_aa: ASSSDRVNSPLH

cdr3_length: 12
clone_size: .
v_call: TRBV6-5
j_call: TRBJ2-2
cdr3_aa: ASFRDKNTGELF

cdr3_length: 12
clone_size: .
v_call: TRBV30
j_call: TRBJ2-6
cdr3_aa: AWSVPGGANVLT

cdr3_length: 14
clone_size: .
v_call: TRBV13
j_call: TRBJ2-5
cdr3_aa: ASSYLPGQGRETQY

cdr3_length: 10
clone_size: .
v_call: TRBV3-1/TRBV3-2
j_call: TRBJ1-2
cdr3_aa: ASSQDGASKS

cdr3_length: 13
clone_size: .
v_call: TRBV30
j_call: TRBJ2-5
cdr3_aa: AWSRLDRGGETQY

cdr3_length: 12
clone_size: once
v_call: TRBV10-2
j_call: TRBJ2-7
cdr3_aa: ASSDPVATYEQY

cdr3_length: 14
clone_size: .
v_call: TRBV6-2/TRBV6-3
j_call: TRBJ2-3
cdr3_aa: ASSPEGGGAGDTQY

cdr3_length: 11
clone_size: .
v_call: TRBV6-2/TRBV6-3
j_call: TRBJ1-2
cdr3_aa: ASSQRGSYGYT

cdr3_length: 12
clone_size: .
v_call: TRBV2
j_call: TRBJ2-1
cdr3_aa: ASRGDSSYNEQF

cdr3_length: 14
clone_size: .
v_call: TRBV7-9
j_call: TRBJ1-1
cdr3_aa: ASSHNPPIRGTEAF

cdr3_length: 11
clone_size: .
v_call: TRBV14
j_call: TRBJ1-1
cdr3_aa: ASSQEGRNEAF

cdr3_length: 14
clone_size: .
v_call: TRBV11-2
j_call: TRBJ2-1
cdr3_aa: ASSLVRLAGGGEQF

cdr3_length: 12
clone_size: .
v_call: TRBV30
j_call: TRBJ1-6
cdr3_aa: AWSTGQTNSPLH

cdr3_length: 13
clone_size: .
v_call: TRBV9
j_call: TRBJ2-1
cdr3_aa: ASSVGTSIYNEQF

cdr3_length: 12
clone_size: .
v_call: TRBV10-3
j_call: TRBJ2-3
cdr3_aa: AIRGGGATDTQY

cdr3_length: 15
clone_size: few
v_call: TRBV18
j_call: TRBJ1-1
cdr3_aa: ASSPLRPGTENTEAF

cdr3_length: 14
clone_size: .
v_call: TRBV24-1
j_call: TRBJ1-3
cdr3_aa: ATSHRQSSAGNTIY

cdr3_length: 10
clone_size: .
v_call: TRBV10-1
j_call: TRBJ1-4
cdr3_aa: ASSNRDEKLF

cdr3_length: 13
clone_size: .
v_call: TRBV2
j_call: TRBJ2-7
cdr3_aa: ASSEARGGTYEQY

cdr3_length: 11
clone_size: .
v_call: TRBV30
j_call: TRBJ1-4
cdr3_aa: AYSNRVGEKLF

cdr3_length: 16
clone_size: .
v_call: TRBV18
j_call: TRBJ2-6
cdr3_aa: ASSRMQEGLSGANVLT